The present T cell receptor (beta chain) was sequenced within a study of chemoradiotherapy in HPV16-positive cancers (dated by TCRdb to about 2022). For context, the study as a whole: Candidate HPV-specific T-cell clones and common TCR motifs were defined by functional T-cell assays performed on cells from two HPV16-positive patients. The study set out to ask whether T-cell immunity against the HPV oncoproteins E6 and E7 changes over the course of chemoradiotherapy and whether that immunity affects survival. Next, the candidate HPV-specific TCRs and motifs were followed in TCR repertoires from about 90 patients with HPV-related cancers.

General study outcomes and caveats: The survival association was reported for HPV16-positive patients, and the functional definition of HPV-specific T cells was derived from only a couple of HPV16-positive patients. Improved recurrence-free survival in HPV16-positive patients was associated with expansion of HPV-responsive T cells during chemoradiotherapy. Expansion of candidate HPV-specific clones and E7-related TCR motifs was observed in the tumor microenvironment during treatment, whereas no such expansion was observed for non-HPV-specific T cells.

Library preparation employed the immunoSEQ multiplex PCR assay. TCRdb re-hosts the immuneACCESS table, in-frame sequences only. Its copies lack some clones; in the studies checked, an unresolved V gene accounts for under half of them, and the cause for the rest is not known. Within this sample are about 15,000 clones, with around 78% of them counted one time only. Of the sample, around 9.9% falls within the top ten clones. Based on the germline V gene, the CDR1 and CDR2 sequences are SGHRS and YFSETQ. Between the V and J ends, shortened by 0 bases and 10 bases respectively, the junction contains 20 bases. The CDR3, cysteine through phenylalanine, is 16 amino acids long. Only the CDR3 region is kept as DNA, spanning 48 bases read in frame from base 1. Repertoires were sampled repeatedly over the course of chemoradiotherapy so that clonal expansion in the tumor microenvironment could be followed. This clone was picked up a small number of times. The antigen this receptor binds is unknown. Base qualities are missing; no much larger clone stands one base away.

The source is a human donor with HPV-associated anogenital cancer. The chain is assembled from TRBV5-1 and TRBJ2-1, with the D gene too uncertain to name. The sample was gathered from a patient who underwent chemoradiotherapy. The CDR3 region has the sequence CASSLASSAASEEQFF. The bases are TGCGCCAGCAGCTTGGCCAGTTCGGCGGCCTCGGAGGAGCAGTTCTTC.